Following are 25 T cell receptor beta chains from one sample sequenced in a study of CD8 T cells in Susac syndrome. RNA totalling 0.5 to 1 ug underwent reverse transcription with random hexamers. TCRdb processed the immunoSEQ multiplex PCR reads anew with MiXCR; each CDR3 protein has one entry. The table records about 300,000 distinct CDR3 sequences, 75% to 85% of them present only once. The specimen was CD8+ T cells from PBMCs. The receptor set was obtained from a human donor with multiple sclerosis.

The rearrangement joins TRBV29-1 to TRBJ1-2, with 7 nucleotides matching TRBD1. In germline, CDR1 is SQVTM, CDR2 ANQGSEA. V was pared by 5 bases and J by 3 bases, with 6 bases of the junction left unmatched. The CDR3 is 13 amino acids. Here the CDR3 DNA reads TGCAGCGTTAAGACAGGGATAGACTATGGCTACACCTTC. It yields the protein CSVKTGIDYGYTF.

This clonotype was seen more than once but under ten times. This sequence joins TRBV27 and TRBJ2-1; 9 bases match TRBD2. CDR1 MNHEY and CDR2 SMNVEV come from the germline V gene (reference sequence). The J segment lost 3 bases and the V segment lost 3 bases, leaving 6 bases of the junction unmatched. The CDR3 extends over 16 amino acids. The CDR3 bases are TGTGCCAGCAGTTTGGGTGTAGCGGGGGTCTACAATGAGCAGTTCTTC. This encodes CASSLGVAGVYNEQFF.

This chain connects TRBV7-9 to TRBJ2-1, with D possibly matching TRBD1 (5 bases). The V gene's germline CDR1 is SEHNR and CDR2 FQNEAQ (reference sequence). The CDR3 extends over 13 amino acids. The germline V and J ends were trimmed by 5 bases and 7 bases, with 12 bases remaining between them. The CDR3 DNA sequence: TGTGCCAGCAGCCCACCCAGGGTTAATGAGCAGTTCTTC. This translates into CASSPPRVNEQFF.

The rearrangement uses TRBV19 and TRBJ1-1; 10 bases align to TRBD1. Germline CDR1 is LNHDA and CDR2 is SQIVND (reference sequence). The ends lost 6 bases at V and 4 bases at J; junction bases unmatched: 5. CDR3 length: 14 residues. The chain's CDR3 is CASSVGTGVTEAFF. The CDR3 DNA follows: TGTGCCAGTAGCGTCGGGACAGGGGTCACTGAAGCTTTCTTT.

As to this clonotype: Germline is not matched at one junction end, which may reflect a read error. In DNA form, the CDR3 reads TGTGCCACCAGCAGAGATAAGGGGACTAGCGGGGACAATGGGCAGTTCTTC. Translating it yields CATSRDKGTSGDNGQFF. This chain connects TRBV15 to TRBJ2-1, with 13 bases matching TRBD2. CDR1 is LNHNV and CDR2 is YYDKDF in the germline V gene (reference sequence). The CDR3 has 17 amino acids. Full variable domain (remainder filled in from reference TRBV15 and TRBJ2-1): DAMVIQNPRYQVTQFGKPVTLSCSQTLNHNVMYWYQQKSSQAPKLLFHYYDKDFNNEADTPDNFQSRRPNTSFCFLDIRSPGLGDTAMYLCATSRDKGTSGDNGQFFGPGTRLTVL.

The chain combines TRBV25-1 with TRBJ2-1, with D uncertain. Trimming left V 7 bases short and J 6 bases short, with 7 bases between. The V gene's germline CDR1 is MGHDK and CDR2 SYGVNS. The CDR3 sequence is 11 residues long. CDR3 sequence (DNA): TGTGCCAGCACCGGGTTCAATGAGCAGTTCTTC. The encoded protein is CASTGFNEQFF.

The chain uses TRBV4-3 and TRBJ1-1; 7 positions agree with TRBD1. The CDR3 contains 15 residues. Trimming at V came to 0 bases and at J to 1 base, leaving 2 bases not matched to a gene. Germline V CDR1 and CDR2: LGHNA, YSLEER. The CDR3, as DNA: TGCGCCAGCAGCCAAGATCACAGGGGGAACACTGAAGCTTTCTTT. This translates into CASSQDHRGNTEAFF.

The rearrangement joins TRBV2 to TRBJ2-1; possibly TRBD2 for D (7 bases). This CDR3 has 14 residues. V was clipped by 5 bases and J by 9 bases, with 17 bases between them. Germline-derived CDR1 and CDR2 are SNHLY and FYNNEI. CDR3 loop: CASSRQVGLLEQFF. The CDR3 nucleotides read TGTGCCAGCAGTAGACAGGTGGGACTACTTGAGCAGTTCTTC.

This chain uses TRBV20-1 with TRBJ2-1; D ambiguous. Trimming took 0 bases from V and 3 from J, leaving 9 bases between them. This CDR3 contains 14 residues. Germline-derived CDR1 and CDR2 are DFQATT and SNEGSKA (reference sequence). CDR3 region: CSARDLDFYNEQFF. The CDR3 DNA reads as TGCAGTGCTAGAGACCTTGACTTCTACAATGAGCAGTTCTTC.

The genes are TRBV7-9 and TRBJ2-7; D remains unclear. CDR1 and CDR2 from the germline V gene are SEHNR and FQNEAQ (reference sequence). The CDR3 totals 13 residues. Deletions cut 1 base from V and 6 bases from J, with 10 bases between. CDR3 coding DNA: TGTGCCAGCAGCTTAGTAACTCTCCGCGAGCAGTACTTC. It translates to CASSLVTLREQYF.

The rearrangement uses TRBV28 and TRBJ2-5, with 12 bases lining up with TRBD2. The trim removed 3 bases at V and 9 bases at J, leaving 20 bases unmatched. CDR3 length: 19 residues. Germline values: CDR1 MDHEN, CDR2 SYDVKM. This CDR3 is CASSFNSGLAGPEEMAQYF. The CDR3 nucleotides are TGTGCCAGCAGTTTTAATTCCGGACTAGCGGGACCCGAGGAGATGGCCCAGTACTTC.

The chain has TRBV14 and TRBJ2-5; TRBD2 might be the D (6 bases). The CDR3 has 13 residues. Trimming cost V 3 bases and J 3 bases, with 8 bases left between them. Germline V lookup: CDR1 SGHDN, CDR2 FVKESK. CDR3 sequence (DNA): TGTGCCAGCAGCCAGGGCGGGAAAGAGACCCAGTACTTC. It yields the protein CASSQGGKETQYF.

This chain links TRBV5-4 with TRBJ1-1; D is unclear. The V gene lost 1 base and the J gene lost 0 bases, with 13 bases spanning the gap. The CDR3 is 16 residues long. Per germline, CDR1 SGHNT and CDR2 YYREEE (reference sequence). The CDR3 here is CASSLSEEILNTEAFF. The CDR3 bases are TGTGCCAGCAGCTTGAGTGAGGAGATACTGAACACTGAAGCTTTCTTT.

The CDR3 DNA sequence: TGCGCCAGCAGCCAAGTGGGACAGATCGAGACCCAGTACTTC. Protein: CASSQVGQIETQYF. The rearrangement uses TRBV4-1 and TRBJ2-5; 7 bases are a match to TRBD1. With V trimmed by 1 base and J by 5 bases, 4 bases remained unmatched. The CDR3 contains 14 residues. CDR1 is MGHRA and CDR2 is YSYEKL in the germline V gene.

This clonotype has a handful of counts. The rearrangement uses TRBV5-1 and TRBJ2-5; D might be TRBD2 (6 bases). Trimming shortened V by 3 bases and J by 3 bases, and 15 bases separated the two germline ends. This CDR3 is 15 amino acids long. The germline V gene has CDR1 SGHRS and CDR2 YFSETQ. The DNA of the CDR3 is TGCGCCAGCAGCTCCGGTGGCGGGAAGGAAGAGACCCAGTACTTC. Translating it yields CASSSGGGKEETQYF.

The chain carries TRBV30 and TRBJ2-6; a possible D gene is TRBD1 (6 bases). Looked up from germline, CDR1 is GTSNPN and CDR2 is SVGIG (reference sequence). The length of the CDR3 is 15 residues. The germline V and J ends were trimmed by 4 bases and 1 base, with 11 bases remaining between them. The chain's CDR3 is CAWIGTISGANVLTF. The CDR3 bases are TGTGCCTGGATCGGGACAATTTCTGGGGCCAACGTCCTGACTTTC.

The CDR3 sequence: CASSISWAHGYTF. The CDR3 bases are TGTGCCAGTAGTATCTCCTGGGCACATGGCTACACCTTC. This rearrangement joins TRBV19 to TRBJ1-2; D remains ambiguous. V lost 3 bases and J lost 6, with 11 bases in between. The CDR3 covers 13 residues. Germline V gene data show CDR1 as LNHDA and CDR2 as SQIVND (reference sequence).

This chain links TRBV6-1 with TRBJ1-4; D may be TRBD1 (6 bases). The germline gives CDR1 MNHNS, CDR2 SASEGT. Trimming removed 4 bases at V and 0 bases at J, with 9 bases between. The length of the CDR3 is 15 residues. CDR3 coding DNA: TGTGCCAGCAGTGGACACAGGGCAACTAATGAAAAACTGTTTTTT. Its translation: CASSGHRATNEKLFF.

V and J are TRBV27 and TRBJ2-1, with 7 bases matching TRBD1. CDR1 is MNHEY, CDR2 SMNVEV, per germline (reference sequence). The ends lost 5 bases at V and 4 bases at J; junction bases unmatched: 8. CDR3 length: 15 amino acids. CDR3 amino acids: CASSRLDRNYNEQFF. In nucleotides, the CDR3 is TGTGCCAGCAGTCGACTGGACAGGAATTACAATGAGCAGTTCTTC.

This chain connects TRBV28 to TRBJ1-2; D remains ambiguous. CDR3 length equals 13 residues. Trimming removed 2 bases from V and 4 bases from J, with 8 bases in between. The germline CDR1 and CDR2 sequences are MDHEN and SYDVKM. In nucleotides, the CDR3 is TGTGCCAGCAGTTTAGACAACGGCTATGGCTACACCTTC. It is translated as CASSLDNGYGYTF.

This clonotype was counted a few times. The chain uses TRBV11-2 and TRBJ2-1, with 13 nucleotides matching TRBD2. The CDR3 covers 14 residues. The junction had 8 bases not matched to a gene; V was cut back by 11 bases and J by 7 bases. CDR1 and CDR2 (germline): SGHAT, FQNNGV. The chain's CDR3 is CACATSGRLNEQFF. The CDR3 bases are TGTGCCTGCGCGACTAGCGGGAGGCTGAATGAGCAGTTCTTC.

The chain combines TRBV2 with TRBJ2-1; the match to TRBD2 covers 14 bases. In germline, CDR1 is SNHLY, CDR2 FYNNEI. The CDR3 sequence is 17 residues long. Trimming removed 10 bases from V and 4 bases from J; junction bases left unmatched: 12. The CDR3 region is CATPGLAGGQIYNEQFF. CDR3 sequence (DNA): TGTGCCACCCCCGGACTAGCGGGAGGCCAGATATACAATGAGCAGTTCTTC.

J is TRBJ2-5 and V is TRBV6-5, with D possibly being TRBD1 (6 bases). CDR3 length equals 16 residues. CDR1 and CDR2 from the germline V gene are MNHEY and SVGAGI. V was pared by 4 bases and J by 2 bases, with 17 bases between. Here the CDR3 reads CASSWEIGQGQETQYF. The CDR3 DNA is TGTGCCAGCAGTTGGGAGATCGGGCAGGGGCAAGAGACCCAGTACTTC.

The J gene is TRBJ2-3, the V gene TRBV5-1; 7 bases fit TRBD2. The CDR3 is made up of 13 amino acids. Trimming cost V 3 bases and J 5 bases; bases outside gene matches: 3. Per the germline V gene, CDR1 is SGHRS and CDR2 is YFSETQ. The chain's CDR3 is CASSWPGGDTQYF. CDR3 nucleotides: TGCGCCAGCAGCTGGCCGGGGGGAGATACGCAGTATTTT. The variable domain in full, with the rest retrieved from reference TRBV5-1 and TRBJ2-3, is KAGVTQTPRYLIKTRGQQVTLSCSPISGHRSVSWYQQTPGQGLQFLFEYFSETQRNKGNFPGRFSGRQFSNSRSEMNVSTLELGDSALYLCASSWPGGDTQYFGPGTRLTVL.

The chain uses TRBV27 and TRBJ2-1, with D unclear. The germline V and J ends were trimmed by 5 bases and 3 bases, with 8 bases remaining between them. This CDR3 contains 13 residues. CDR1 is MNHEY, CDR2 SMNVEV, per germline (reference sequence). The CDR3, as DNA: TGTGCCAGCAGTCAGACCCTCTACAATGAGCAGTTCTTC. This codes for CASSQTLYNEQFF.